These 25 T cell receptor beta chains were sequenced from one sample in a study of cytomegalovirus exposure and HLA in healthy donors. Use of 60 Vbeta and 13 Jbeta primers characterized the PCR. TCRdb's copy holds only in-frame clones and misses some; the assay was immunoSEQ multiplex PCR. Of approximately 120,000 clones in the sample, over 60% were seen once. The sample consisted of PBMCs. These receptors were obtained from a man aged 55 to 70 in good health and CMV-seropositive.

J is TRBJ2-3 and V is TRBV5-1; the match to TRBD1 covers 8 bases. Trimming removed 5 bases from V and 3 bases from J; junction bases left unmatched: 11. This CDR3 is 16 amino acids long. The V gene's germline CDR1 is SGHRS and CDR2 YFSETQ. This CDR3 is CASRTLPGQVTDTQYF. CDR3 sequence (DNA): TGCGCCAGCAGGACCCTACCGGGACAGGTGACAGATACGCAGTATTTT.

This clone was seen a handful of times. The rearrangement links TRBV19 to TRBJ2-7; D is possibly TRBD1 (5 bases). The V gene lost 3 bases and the J gene lost 7 bases, with 16 bases spanning the gap. The CDR3 is made up of 14 amino acids. CDR1 and CDR2 (germline): LNHDA, SQIVND (reference sequence). This CDR3 reads CASSIDSHYGEQYF. In nucleotides, the CDR3 is TGTGCCAGTAGTATTGACAGCCATTACGGGGAGCAGTACTTC. Full variable domain (outside the CDR3, taken from reference TRBV19 and TRBJ2-7): DGGITQSPKYLFRKEGQNVTLSCEQNLNHDAMYWYRQDPGQGLRLIYYSQIVNDFQKGDIAEGYSVSREKKESFPLTVTSAQKNPTAFYLCASSIDSHYGEQYFGPGTRLTVT.

The V call is TRBV29-1, the J call TRBJ2-3; 9 nucleotides agree with TRBD2. The germline V gene encodes CDR1 SQVTM and CDR2 ANQGSEA. This CDR3 has 16 amino acids. Unmatched junction bases numbered 15, after V lost 4 bases and J lost 7 bases. The CDR3 nucleotides are TGCAGCGTTGTGGAAGCTGGCGGGGGGGCCCCGAATACGCAGTATTTT. As protein: CSVVEAGGGAPNTQYF.

The chain is built from TRBV29-1 and TRBJ2-3; 11 bases fit TRBD2. The germline V gene encodes CDR1 SQVTM and CDR2 ANQGSEA. The CDR3 contains 16 residues. The V segment lost 3 bases and the J segment 1 base; nucleotides outside the gene matches: 6. In DNA, the CDR3 is TGCAGCGTTGATAATAGCGGGGGGGCAGGCACAGATACGCAGTATTTT. This encodes CSVDNSGGAGTDTQYF.

This clone came up a few times. Here the CDR3 reads CSVELANYGYTF. The CDR3 DNA is TGCAGCGTTGAATTAGCTAACTATGGCTACACCTTC. The chain carries TRBV29-1 and TRBJ1-2; unclear D gene. With 2 bases removed from V and 0 bases from J, the gap between germline ends came to 4 bases. Germline V lookup: CDR1 SQVTM, CDR2 ANQGSEA. The CDR3 has 12 amino acids.

J is TRBJ2-5 and V is TRBV28, with a tentative D call TRBD2 (6 bases). V was clipped by 6 bases and J by 5 bases, with 16 bases between them. CDR3 size: 14 residues. Per germline, CDR1 MDHEN and CDR2 SYDVKM. CDR3 nucleotides: TGTGCCAGCAGGGGTTGGGGGGACGGGGAGACCCAGTACTTC. Protein sequence: CASRGWGDGETQYF. Filled out from reference TRBV28 and TRBJ2-5, the complete variable domain reads DVKVTQSSRYLVKRTGEKVFLECVQDMDHENMFWYRQDPGLGLRLIYFSYDVKMKEKGDIPEGYSVSREKKERFSLILESASTNQTSMYLCASRGWGDGETQYFGPGTRLLVL.

In this sample, this clone turned up a few times. The rearrangement links TRBV5-4 to TRBJ1-1, with TRBD1 identical over 7 bases. Per the germline V gene, CDR1 is SGHNT and CDR2 is YYREEE (reference sequence). J gave up 0 bases and V 3 bases, and 8 bases lay outside the gene matches. The CDR3 runs to 16 residues. The CDR3 protein is CASSSSGGSMNTEAFF. The CDR3 DNA reads TGTGCCAGCAGCTCCTCAGGGGGATCCATGAACACTGAAGCTTTCTTT. Full variable domain (outside the CDR3, taken from reference TRBV5-4 and TRBJ1-1): ETGVTQSPTHLIKTRGQQVTLRCSSQSGHNTVSWYQQALGQGPQFIFQYYREEENGRGNFPPRFSGLQFPNYSSELNVNALELDDSALYLCASSSSGGSMNTEAFFGQGTRLTVV.

This clone appeared a few times. The chain is built from TRBV19 and TRBJ1-2, with 10 bases that match TRBD1. Trimming at V came to 6 bases and at J to 6 bases, leaving 10 bases not matched to a gene. Germline V gives CDR1 LNHDA, CDR2 SQIVND (reference sequence). The CDR3 is made up of 15 amino acids. The CDR3, as DNA: TGTGCCAGTAGGACCTGGACAGGGGGGGAGAATGGCTACACCTTC. Residues: CASRTWTGGENGYTF.

The chain carries TRBV2 and TRBJ2-1; 9 positions match TRBD1. This CDR3 has 13 amino acids. With V trimmed by 6 bases and J by 8 bases, 5 bases remained unmatched. Germline V gives CDR1 SNHLY, CDR2 FYNNEI. CDR3 in DNA: TGTGCCAGCAGGGACAGGGGTTTGGATGAGCAGTTCTTC. Translated: CASRDRGLDEQFF.

This rearrangement joins TRBV6-1 to TRBJ1-5; D is uncertain. With 7 bases removed from V and 3 bases from J, the gap between germline ends came to 7 bases. CDR1 MNHNS and CDR2 SASEGT come from the germline V gene. CDR3 length equals 12 residues. The CDR3 coding sequence is TGTGCCAGCAAACAGACCAATCAGCCCCAGCATTTT. Encoded protein: CASKQTNQPQHF.

The V and J genes are TRBV5-1 and TRBJ2-6, with D unresolved. V lost 4 bases and J lost 3, with 8 bases in between. This CDR3 has 14 residues. CDR1 is SGHRS and CDR2 is YFSETQ in the germline V gene. CDR3 DNA: TGCGCCAGCAGCCCCGCGGTTGGGGCCAACGTCCTGACTTTC. This encodes CASSPAVGANVLTF.

This chain joins TRBV6-4 and TRBJ1-1; TRBD1 might be the D (6 bases). In germline, CDR1 is MRHNA, CDR2 SNTAGT. V was shortened by 5 bases and J by 6 bases, with 13 bases between the two germline ends. The CDR3 loop spans 13 amino acids. The CDR3 loop is CASSPQGRSEAFF. CDR3 bases: TGTGCCAGCAGTCCCCAGGGGAGATCTGAAGCTTTCTTT.

The chain employs TRBV5-6 and TRBJ2-3; TRBD2 aligns across 9 bases. V lost 4 bases, J lost 5 bases, and 8 bases stayed unmatched. This CDR3 comprises 15 residues. Germline V CDR1 and CDR2: SGHDT, YYEEEE. The CDR3 sequence is CASSPRLAVIDTQYF. Written as DNA, the CDR3 is TGTGCCAGCAGCCCAAGACTAGCGGTTATAGATACGCAGTATTTT. Based on the CDR3 plus reference TRBV5-6 and TRBJ2-3, the full variable domain is DAGVTQSPTHLIKTRGQQVTLRCSPKSGHDTVSWYQQALGQGPQFIFQYYEEEERQRGNFPDRFSGHQFPNYSSELNVNALLLGDSALYLCASSPRLAVIDTQYFGPGTRLTVL.

This clone was counted once. This sequence joins TRBV13 and TRBJ1-2, with a possible D match to TRBD1 (6 bases). Germline lookup yields CDR1 PRHDT and CDR2 FYEKMQ (reference sequence). Trimming took 5 bases from V and 0 from J, leaving 19 bases between them. The CDR3 length is 17 residues. CDR3 residues: CASSADQGIPSNYGYTF. Written as DNA, the CDR3 is TGTGCCAGCAGCGCCGACCAGGGGATTCCTTCTAACTATGGCTACACCTTC. Together with reference TRBV13 and TRBJ1-2, the CDR3 gives the full variable domain: AAGVIQSPRHLIKEKRETATLKCYPIPRHDTVYWYQQGPGQDPQFLISFYEKMQSDKGSIPDRFSAQQFSDYHSELNMSSLELGDSALYFCASSADQGIPSNYGYTFGSGTRLTVV.

The chain has TRBV7-6 and TRBJ1-5; 7 nucleotides match TRBD1. Germline V CDR1 and CDR2: SGHVS, FNYEAQ. V lost 4 bases to trimming and J lost 5 bases; unmatched junction nucleotides: 8. This CDR3 has 15 amino acids. This chain's CDR3 is CASSSYTGAHQPQHF. CDR3 nucleotide sequence: TGTGCCAGCAGCTCCTATACAGGGGCTCATCAGCCCCAGCATTTT.

CDR3 coding DNA: TGTGCCTGGAGTGTACTTCGGAGGAACACTGAAGCTTTCTTT. As protein: CAWSVLRRNTEAFF. The chain carries TRBV30 and TRBJ1-1; no firm D call. V lost 0 bases, J lost 1 base, and 9 bases lay in between. The CDR3 is 14 residues long. Germline V gives CDR1 GTSNPN, CDR2 SVGIG (reference sequence).

V and J are TRBV6-1 and TRBJ2-7, with TRBD1 matching over 10 bases. Germline CDR1 is MNHNS and CDR2 is SASEGT. The CDR3 totals 13 residues. V shed 8 bases, J shed 4 bases, and the junction held 5 bases outside the gene matches. The CDR3 sequence is CASVRDRGYEQYF. The CDR3 nucleotides are TGTGCCAGCGTTCGGGACAGGGGATACGAGCAGTACTTC.

This rearrangement joins TRBV7-8 to TRBJ2-7, with D perhaps TRBD1 (5 bases). The germline V gene encodes CDR1 SGHVS and CDR2 FQNEAQ. The V end lost 4 bases, the J end lost 3 bases, and 10 bases lay between the germline ends. This CDR3 region has 13 residues. CDR3 residues: CASSSHRYYEQYF. The CDR3 DNA is TGTGCCAGCAGCTCGCACAGGTACTACGAGCAGTACTTC.

In this sample, this clone turned up a few times. This sequence joins TRBV4-2 and TRBJ1-2; 10 bases are shared with TRBD1. This CDR3 region has 17 residues. V shed 1 base, J shed 2 bases, and the junction held 7 bases outside the gene matches. Germline V CDR1 and CDR2: LGHNA, YNFKEQ. CDR3 residues: CASSQALDRGRNYGYTF. CDR3 sequence (DNA): TGTGCCAGCAGCCAAGCTCTCGACAGGGGGCGAAACTATGGCTACACCTTC.

The V gene is TRBV5-1, the J gene TRBJ2-4; D is undetermined. The CDR3 consists of 16 residues. Trimming stripped 4 bases from V and 2 bases from J, with 16 bases between. Germline CDR1 reads SGHRS; CDR2 reads YFSETQ. As DNA, the CDR3 is TGCGCCAGCAGCCGAGGAGCGCTGGAGACCAAAAACATTCAGTACTTC. Translation gives CASSRGALETKNIQYF.

This clone was detected a few times. The J gene is TRBJ2-3, the V gene TRBV27, with no clear D. CDR1 is MNHEY, CDR2 SMNVEV, per germline (reference sequence). The V end lost 5 bases, the J end lost 7 bases, and 10 bases lay between the germline ends. The CDR3 totals 12 residues. CDR3 residues: CASSPTPHTQYF. The CDR3 coding sequence is TGTGCCAGCAGTCCCACTCCCCATACGCAGTATTTT.

This chain links TRBV18 with TRBJ1-2; 10 bases are shared with TRBD1. The V and J ends lost 5 bases and 4 bases, in that order; junction bases with no gene match: 10. From germline, CDR1 is KGHSH and CDR2 LQKENI. CDR3 length: 16 residues. CDR3 DNA: TGTGCCAGCTCAGATTCGACAGGGGGCGATGCCTATGGCTACACCTTC. This translates into CASSDSTGGDAYGYTF.

The sample holds one count of this clone. The J gene is TRBJ2-3, the V gene TRBV7-9, with TRBD2 as a possible D gene (7 bases). The CDR3 loop spans 15 amino acids. Germline-derived CDR1 and CDR2 are SEHNR and FQNEAQ (reference sequence). V was cut by 5 bases and J by 4 bases, with 16 bases left in between. DNA for the CDR3: TGTGCCAGCAGCGTAGTAGGGGGGGATCCAGATACGCAGTATTTT. Its translation is CASSVVGGDPDTQYF.

The rearrangement links TRBV7-3 to TRBJ1-1; a possible D gene is TRBD1 (5 bases). From germline, CDR1 is SGHTA and CDR2 FQGTGA. The CDR3 extends over 14 amino acids. The V and J ends lost 5 bases and 7 bases respectively, with 17 bases between them. CDR3 region: CASSHGGVLGEAFF. DNA for the CDR3: TGTGCCAGCAGCCATGGGGGGGTATTAGGTGAAGCTTTCTTT.

V usage is TRBV10-3 and J usage is TRBJ1-4; a possible D gene is TRBD1 (6 bases). The CDR3 covers 16 residues. With 5 bases removed from V and 7 bases from J, the gap between germline ends came to 20 bases. The germline V gene encodes CDR1 ENHRY and CDR2 SYGVKD. As DNA, the CDR3 is TGTGCCATCAGTAAGGACAAGGGGGACCCAGGTGAAAAACTGTTTTTT. This codes for CAISKDKGDPGEKLFF.